This passage covers 28 T cell receptor beta chains from one sample sequenced in a study of Ad26.COV2.S vaccination and SARS-CoV-2 variants. The data were produced by immunoSEQ multiplex PCR, yet TCRdb's version contains in-frame clones alone and is incomplete. In the table there are hundreds of thousands of clones, around 87% of which are singletons. Treatment defined: over 15 received Ad26.COV2.S at low or high dose, single or two shots; a few received placebo; per-sample allocation not given. Collection of samples fell on day 63 after the first vaccine or placebo injection. Sequences were derived from peripheral blood, sampled in a trial of Ad26.COV2.S vaccine versus placebo. These receptors were taken from a person aged 18-65 years who received the Ad26.COV2.S COVID-19 vaccine or a placebo.

This clone was seen a single time. The chain recombines TRBV10-2 with TRBJ2-1, with 10 bases identical to TRBD2. The CDR3 loop spans 12 amino acids. Germline V gene data show CDR1 as WSHSY and CDR2 as SAAADI. V shed 0 bases and J 15 bases; nucleotides not matched to a gene: 2. The CDR3 DNA reads TGCGCCAGCAGTGAGTCTGGGACTAGCGCGTTCTTC. Its protein is CASSESGTSAFF.

The rearrangement uses TRBV7-9 and TRBJ2-1; tentatively, D is TRBD2 (5 bases). V lost 2 bases and J 4 bases, leaving 18 bases between the germline ends. Germline CDR1 and CDR2: SEHNR and FQNEAQ (reference sequence). CDR3 length equals 17 residues. Here the CDR3 DNA reads TGTGCCAGCAGCTTAAGCCCTCAGCGGCCAGAATACAATGAGCAGTTCTTC. Its protein product is CASSLSPQRPEYNEQFF.

J is TRBJ1-2 and V is TRBV25-1; 7 nucleotides align to TRBD1. Germline-derived CDR1 and CDR2 are MGHDK and SYGVNS. The CDR3 has 13 residues. V lost 4 bases to trimming and J lost 2 bases; unmatched junction nucleotides: 1. CDR3 nucleotide sequence: TGTGCCAGCAGTGGACAGGGCAACTATGGCTACACCTTC. This gives the protein CASSGQGNYGYTF.

The V call is TRBV19, the J call TRBJ2-2; weak D call: TRBD2 (5 bases). Trimming shortened V by 5 bases and J by 4 bases, and 14 bases separated the two germline ends. The CDR3 length is 15 residues. CDR1 LNHDA and CDR2 SQIVND come from the germline V gene (reference sequence). The CDR3 sequence: CASSLIRDLTGELFF. The DNA for the CDR3 is TGTGCCAGTAGTTTAATCCGGGATCTCACCGGGGAGCTGTTTTTT.

This clone was counted once. The rearrangement links TRBV5-5 to TRBJ1-4; TRBD1 is a possible D gene (6 bases). Trimming left V 4 bases short and J 5 bases short, with 18 bases between. Germline V gene lookup returns CDR1 SGHKS and CDR2 YYEKEE (reference sequence). The length of the CDR3 is 16 residues. This CDR3 reads CASSHNIGGANEKLFF. DNA for the CDR3: TGTGCCAGCAGCCACAACATAGGGGGGGCAAATGAAAAACTGTTTTTT. Full variable domain (remainder filled in from reference TRBV5-5 and TRBJ1-4): DAGVTQSPTHLIKTRGQQVTLRCSPISGHKSVSWYQQVLGQGPQFIFQYYEKEERGRGNFPDRFSARQFPNYSSELNVNALLLGDSALYLCASSHNIGGANEKLFFGSGTQLSVL.

The rearrangement joins TRBV7-2 to TRBJ2-1; D might be TRBD2 (6 bases). CDR3 length: 15 residues. Deletions cut 7 bases from V and 2 bases from J, with 15 bases between. Per germline, CDR1 SGHTA and CDR2 FQGNSA. The CDR3 here is CASTYVERAYNEQFF. The DNA of the CDR3 is TGTGCCAGCACCTATGTAGAGCGGGCCTACAATGAGCAGTTCTTC. The variable domain in full, completed from reference TRBV7-2 and TRBJ2-1, reads GAGVSQSPSNKVTEKGKDVELRCDPISGHTALYWYRQSLGQGLEFLIYFQGNSAPDKSGLPSDRFSAERTGGSVSTLTIQRTQQEDSAVYLCASTYVERAYNEQFFGPGTRLTVL.

This chain links TRBV2 with TRBJ2-1; D may be TRBD2 (5 bases). V gave up 4 bases and J gave up 6 bases, with 7 bases separating them. Germline-derived CDR1 and CDR2 are SNHLY and FYNNEI. This CDR3 is 12 amino acids long. Here the CDR3 reads CASSGLSNEQFF. DNA of the CDR3: TGTGCCAGCAGTGGACTAAGCAATGAGCAGTTCTTC.

This chain uses TRBV7-8 with TRBJ2-2; D perhaps matches TRBD1 (5 bases). The germline V gene encodes CDR1 SGHVS and CDR2 FQNEAQ. Deletions cut 1 base from V and 2 bases from J, with 8 bases between. This CDR3 contains 15 residues. The CDR3 DNA sequence: TGTGCCAGCAGCTTAGGTCAGGGCAACACCGGGGAGCTGTTTTTT. Translation gives CASSLGQGNTGELFF.

V and J are TRBV6-1 and TRBJ2-3; D possibly corresponds to TRBD2 (6 bases). The CDR3 runs 14 residues. V lost 1 base, J lost 5 bases, and 10 bases lay in between. Germline CDR1 is MNHNS and CDR2 is SASEGT. CDR3 in DNA: TGTGCCAGCAGTGAAGTAAGGGACTTAGATACGCAGTATTTT. Translating gives CASSEVRDLDTQYF.

The gene calls are TRBV7-9 and TRBJ1-1; 12 bases line up with TRBD1. The length of the CDR3 is 17 residues. The J segment lost 1 base and the V segment lost 5 bases, leaving 8 bases of the junction unmatched. Looked up from germline, CDR1 is SEHNR and CDR2 is FQNEAQ (reference sequence). The CDR3 here is CASSPAGQGAKNTEAFF. The CDR3 DNA reads as TGTGCCAGCAGCCCTGCGGGACAGGGGGCTAAGAACACTGAAGCTTTCTTT.

The rearrangement uses TRBV5-6 and TRBJ1-1, with unresolved D. The CDR3 has 16 amino acids. Trimming cost V 4 bases and J 4 bases, with 20 bases left between them. Germline CDR1 and CDR2: SGHDT and YYEEEE. CDR3 amino acids: CASSLPFGVRGTEAFF. CDR3 bases: TGTGCCAGCAGCCTCCCGTTTGGGGTACGAGGCACTGAAGCTTTCTTT.

This clone was recorded a few times. The chain is built from TRBV7-9 and TRBJ2-5; weak D call: TRBD1 (5 bases). The germline gives CDR1 SEHNR, CDR2 FQNEAQ (reference sequence). The CDR3 totals 11 residues. Trimming pared 1 base from V and 13 bases from J, leaving 10 bases between. The DNA for the CDR3 is TGTGCCAGCAGCTTAGGGGGCGAATTGTACTTC. It is translated as CASSLGGELYF.

The genes are TRBV6-5 and TRBJ1-5; TRBD1 aligns across 7 bases. The length of the CDR3 is 13 residues. Trimming cost V 6 bases and J 4 bases; bases outside gene matches: 3. Germline V CDR1 and CDR2: MNHEY, SVGAGI. Here the CDR3 reads CASRGTVNQPQHF. The CDR3 DNA reads TGTGCCAGCAGAGGGACAGTTAATCAGCCCCAGCATTTT.

V usage is TRBV11-2 and J usage is TRBJ1-1; 7 nucleotides align to TRBD1. CDR3 length: 15 residues. Trimming removed 5 bases from V and 3 bases from J; junction bases left unmatched: 9. From germline, CDR1 is SGHAT and CDR2 FQNNGV. The DNA of the CDR3 is TGTGCCAGCAGCACGCTCAGGGGGAGCGACACTGAAGCTTTCTTT. It codes for CASSTLRGSDTEAFF.

This sequence joins TRBV11-3 and TRBJ1-1; D is ambiguous. CDR1 SGHNT and CDR2 YENEEA come from the germline V gene. The CDR3 has 13 residues. Trimming took off 1 base at V and 4 bases at J, with 7 bases between the two ends. The CDR3 loop is CASSLGLTTEAFF. CDR3 sequence (DNA): TGTGCCAGCAGCTTAGGACTGACCACTGAAGCTTTCTTT.

The CDR3 region is CASRKGRPTF. The CDR3 region has the DNA TGTGCCAGCAGAAAGGGCAGGCCAACCTTC. The chain uses TRBV6-5 and TRBJ1-2, with D uncertain. Trimming left V 6 bases short and J 14 bases short, with 13 bases between. The germline V gene has CDR1 MNHEY and CDR2 SVGAGI. This CDR3 contains 10 residues.

This chain links TRBV4-1 with TRBJ2-7; 9 bases map to TRBD2. The V gene end was trimmed by 5 bases and the J gene end by 6 bases; junction bases not matched to a gene: 14. Per germline, CDR1 MGHRA and CDR2 YSYEKL. CDR3 length equals 16 residues. The CDR3: CASSKGVAGVSGEQYF. The CDR3 DNA reads TGCGCCAGCAGCAAGGGAGTAGCGGGAGTATCCGGCGAGCAGTACTTC.

The chain employs TRBV2 and TRBJ2-7; 9 bases match TRBD2. CDR1 SNHLY and CDR2 FYNNEI come from the germline V gene. Trimming at V came to 3 bases and at J to 3 bases, leaving 6 bases not matched to a gene. This CDR3 region has 15 residues. CDR3: CASSDSGRPLYEQYF. The CDR3 bases are TGTGCCAGCAGTGACAGCGGGAGGCCCCTCTACGAGCAGTACTTC.

The CDR3 region is CASSSHQGASGYTF. The CDR3 nucleotides are TGTGCCAGCAGTTCCCACCAGGGGGCGTCTGGCTACACCTTC. The V and J genes are TRBV28 and TRBJ1-2, with TRBD1 matching over 8 bases. Germline V gives CDR1 MDHEN, CDR2 SYDVKM. The CDR3 is made up of 14 amino acids. V lost 4 bases to trimming and J lost 7 bases; unmatched junction nucleotides: 8.

The chain uses TRBV5-6 and TRBJ2-5; 8 bases match TRBD2. Germline V CDR1 and CDR2: SGHDT, YYEEEE. Germline trimming cut 4 bases from V and 5 bases from J; bases unmatched to any gene: 7. This CDR3 is 14 amino acids long. The CDR3 DNA is TGTGCCAGCAGCCTAACCCCTAGCGGGGAGACCCAGTACTTC. It specifies CASSLTPSGETQYF.

The chain combines TRBV5-1 with TRBJ1-2; 8 bases match TRBD1. After removal of 0 bases from V and 3 bases from J, the junction contained 4 bases not matched to a gene. The CDR3 contains 15 residues. Germline V gives CDR1 SGHRS, CDR2 YFSETQ. The CDR3 DNA reads as TGCGCCAGCAGCTTGGAAACAGGGGGTGACTATGGCTACACCTTC. It codes for CASSLETGGDYGYTF.

The rearrangement uses TRBV19 and TRBJ2-2; D perhaps matches TRBD2 (6 bases). CDR3 length: 16 residues. Germline-derived CDR1 and CDR2 are LNHDA and SQIVND (reference sequence). Trimming removed 7 bases from V and 3 bases from J, with 18 bases in between. CDR3: CASIGGLNKYTGELFF. In DNA form, the CDR3 reads TGTGCCAGTATTGGAGGGCTGAATAAGTACACCGGGGAGCTGTTTTTT.

This chain connects TRBV3-1 (or the pseudogene TRBV3-2) to TRBJ2-3; D unresolved. Deletions cut 2 bases from V and 0 bases from J, with 9 bases between. Germline lookup yields CDR1 LGHDT and CDR2 YNNKEL (reference sequence). The CDR3 is 15 amino acids. The CDR3 DNA reads TGTGCCAGCAGCCAAAGGCAGAGTAGCACAGATACGCAGTATTTT. This sequence encodes CASSQRQSSTDTQYF.

This chain joins TRBV5-1 and TRBJ1-2; D is unresolved. The V gene's germline CDR1 is SGHRS and CDR2 YFSETQ. Trimming pared 10 bases from V and 4 bases from J, leaving 14 bases between. The CDR3 consists of 12 residues. The CDR3 nucleotides read TGCGCCCGGGATTTCTGGTTCTATGGCTACACCTTC. Its translation: CARDFWFYGYTF.

The J gene is TRBJ1-2, the V gene TRBV19; no reliable D call. The CDR3 sequence is 15 residues long. The V end was cut by 5 bases, the J end by 5 bases, with 18 bases between. Per germline, CDR1 LNHDA and CDR2 SQIVND (reference sequence). The CDR3 spells CASSEWGFVMYGYTF. The DNA for the CDR3 is TGTGCCAGTAGTGAATGGGGATTTGTAATGTATGGCTACACCTTC.

The chain employs TRBV5-1 and TRBJ1-2, with D hard to call. Trimming shortened V by 5 bases and J by 5 bases, and 10 bases separated the two germline ends. CDR3 size: 12 residues. Germline-derived CDR1 and CDR2 are SGHRS and YFSETQ. CDR3 protein: CASSEGGYGYTF. For the CDR3, the DNA is TGCGCCAGCAGTGAGGGAGGTTATGGCTACACCTTC.

V and J are TRBV6-5 and TRBJ2-7; D is unresolved. The germline V gene encodes CDR1 MNHEY and CDR2 SVGAGI. This CDR3 is built from 13 residues. The V end was cut by 0 bases, the J end by 8 bases, with 11 bases between. The CDR3 DNA sequence: TGTGCCAGCAGTTACTCGACCGGGTCCCAGCAGTACTTC. Its translation is CASSYSTGSQQYF.

The rearrangement links TRBV30 to TRBJ2-2; D is possibly TRBD1 (5 bases). V was pared by 3 bases and J by 3 bases, with 11 bases between. The CDR3 has 14 amino acids. The germline CDR1 and CDR2 sequences are GTSNPN and SVGIG (reference sequence). The CDR3, as DNA: TGTGCCTGGAGACCAGACAGACACACCGGGGAGCTGTTTTTT. Its translation: CAWRPDRHTGELFF.